A selection of T cell receptor beta chains follows, all from one sample in a study of blood T cell repertoires in COVID-19. Using immunoSEQ multiplex PCR, the repertoire was profiled, and TCRdb retains in-frame clones only, with some absent. The sample carries 380,000 or so clones, approximately 85% recorded once. The sequencing input was PBMCs or T cells enriched from blood (not recorded which). Receptor source: a woman aged 40 to 50 with acute COVID-19. CDR3s include the opening cysteine and the closing phenylalanine or tryptophan. The D gene is left open where the match is weak. Size values are once, few and many counts, or a class for expanded clones, and some rows have none.

DNA: TGTGCCACCAGTGATCCACGGGGGGGGAATGAGCAGTTCTTC; CDR3: CATSDPRGGNEQFF; D: TRBD2; V: TRBV24-1; J: TRBJ2-1; size: NA
DNA: TGTGCCAGCAGCCCGGGGACACCAGACACTGAAGCTTTCTTT; CDR3: CASSPGTPDTEAFF; D: NA; V: TRBV11-3; J: TRBJ1-1; size: NA
DNA: TGCGCCAGCAGCTCCTGGGTGGGACTATCCCACAATGAGCAGTTCTTC; CDR3: CASSSWVGLSHNEQFF; D: TRBD2; V: TRBV5-1; J: TRBJ2-1; size: NA
DNA: TGTGCCAGCAGTGGTGGGACAGATCGTGAAAAACTGTTTTTT; CDR3: CASSGGTDREKLFF; D: TRBD1; V: TRBV2; J: TRBJ1-4; size: NA
DNA: TGTGCAAGTCGCTTAGGGGGCAGACCCTACGAGCAGTACTTC; CDR3: CASRLGGRPYEQYF; D: NA; V: TRBV12-2; J: TRBJ2-7; size: NA
DNA: TGTGCTAGTGGTATCAATAATTCACCCCTCCACTTT; CDR3: CASGINNSPLHF; D: NA; V: TRBV12-5; J: TRBJ1-6; size: once
DNA: TGCAGCGTTGAAGATCGGGGGGCCAACACCGGGGAGCTGTTTTTT; CDR3: CSVEDRGANTGELFF; D: NA; V: TRBV29-1; J: TRBJ2-2; size: NA
DNA: TGTGCCAGCACCTCCGGGGTATCGACAGATACGCAGTATTTT; CDR3: CASTSGVSTDTQYF; D: NA; V: TRBV7-8; J: TRBJ2-3; size: NA
DNA: TGTGCCAGCTCACTCGGACAGGGGGGTTTGAACACTGAAGCTTTCTTT; CDR3: CASSLGQGGLNTEAFF; D: TRBD1; V: TRBV18; J: TRBJ1-1; size: NA
DNA: TGTGCTAGTGGTTTGGTACTAGTGGGGGGGCCGGGCTCCTACAATGAGCAGTTCTTC; CDR3: CASGLVLVGGPGSYNEQFF; D: NA; V: TRBV12-5; J: TRBJ2-1; size: NA
DNA: TGTGCCAGCAGCCCAGGGGGCGCCGGTGGCTACACCTTC; CDR3: CASSPGGAGGYTF; D: TRBD1; V: TRBV3-1/TRBV3-2; J: TRBJ1-2; size: NA
DNA: TGTGCCAGCAGCGCTAAGCTGGCCAAAAACATTCAGTACTTC; CDR3: CASSAKLAKNIQYF; D: NA; V: TRBV27; J: TRBJ2-4; size: NA
DNA: TGTGCCAGTTCCAGAGTACTATATGCAGAGACCCAGTACTTC; CDR3: CASSRVLYAETQYF; D: NA; V: TRBV6-5; J: TRBJ2-5; size: NA
DNA: TGTGCCAGTAGTCCCAGCGGGGGTCCTTACAATGAGCAGTTCTTC; CDR3: CASSPSGGPYNEQFF; D: TRBD2; V: TRBV19; J: TRBJ2-1; size: NA
DNA: TGTGCCAGCTCACTAACGATCGACAGGGGCAATCAGCCCCAGCATTTT; CDR3: CASSLTIDRGNQPQHF; D: TRBD1; V: TRBV18; J: TRBJ1-5; size: NA